The 9 T cell receptor beta chains below were found in one sample sequenced in a study of shared clonotypes between healthy human individuals. Sequenced by immunoSEQ multiplex PCR; TCRdb stores in-frame clones only, minus some. Found here are roughly 2.6 million clones, around nine tenths of them singletons; the top ten hold 0.13% to 0.15%. Sequencing used naive CD4+ T cells sorted from blood. Subset of the sample: CD45RA+ positively selected. These receptors were obtained from a man aged 18 to 35 in good health.

The chain carries TRBV12-5 and TRBJ2-4; 9 bases are shared with TRBD1. CDR1 is LGHNT, CDR2 FRNRAP, per germline. V trimming: 5 bases; J trimming: 0 bases; junction bases outside the gene matches: 14. The CDR3 loop spans 19 amino acids. CDR3: CASGPPGTGPKLAKNIQYF. The CDR3 DNA reads TGTGCTAGTGGTCCCCCGGGGACAGGGCCCAAATTAGCCAAAAACATTCAGTACTTC. The complete variable domain, with remaining parts taken from reference TRBV12-5 and TRBJ2-4, reads DARVTQTPRHKVTEMGQEVTMRCQPILGHNTVFWYRQTMMQGLELLAYFRNRAPLDDSGMPKDRFSAEMPDATLATLKIQPSEPRDSAVYFCASGPPGTGPKLAKNIQYFGAGTRLSVL.

The rearrangement links TRBV5-6 to TRBJ1-2, with 10 bases matching TRBD1. The CDR3 is 14 amino acids. Germline assignment: CDR1 SGHDT and CDR2 YYEEEE. J lost 8 bases, V lost 4 bases, and 8 bases had no gene match. The CDR3 region has the DNA TGTGCCAGCAGCCCAGGGGGACAGGGGTTAGGCTACACCTTC. Amino acid sequence: CASSPGGQGLGYTF.

This chain links TRBV10-3 with TRBJ2-1; D gene unclear. The CDR3 has 15 amino acids. V gave up 2 bases and J gave up 0 bases, with 8 bases separating them. Germline V gene lookup returns CDR1 ENHRY and CDR2 SYGVKD. The CDR3 DNA is TGTGCCATCAGTGAGGTCGGTAGCTCCTACAATGAGCAGTTCTTC. Protein sequence: CAISEVGSSYNEQFF.

The V gene is TRBV7-8, the J gene TRBJ2-2, with 10 bases identical to TRBD2. This CDR3 has 15 amino acids. CDR1 is SGHVS, CDR2 FQNEAQ, per germline. J lost 5 bases, V lost 2 bases, and 2 bases had no gene match. CDR3 in amino acids: CASSLLAGVTGELFF. The DNA of the CDR3 is TGTGCCAGCAGCTTACTAGCGGGAGTTACCGGGGAGCTGTTTTTT.

This chain links TRBV5-1 with TRBJ2-5; a weak D match, TRBD2 (5 bases). The CDR3 runs to 14 residues. The V gene lost 0 bases and the J gene lost 5 bases, with 11 bases spanning the gap. CDR1 and CDR2 (germline): SGHRS, YFSETQ. The CDR3 sequence: CASSLGGVVETQYF. CDR3 nucleotide sequence: TGCGCCAGCAGCTTGGGGGGAGTAGTCGAGACCCAGTACTTC. Together with reference TRBV5-1 and TRBJ2-5, the CDR3 gives the full variable domain: KAGVTQTPRYLIKTRGQQVTLSCSPISGHRSVSWYQQTPGQGLQFLFEYFSETQRNKGNFPGRFSGRQFSNSRSEMNVSTLELGDSALYLCASSLGGVVETQYFGPGTRLLVL.

The V call is TRBV6-1, the J call TRBJ1-3, with D possibly being TRBD1 (5 bases). This CDR3 has 14 amino acids. Germline values: CDR1 MNHNS, CDR2 SASEGT. V was clipped by 5 bases and J by 0 bases, with 8 bases between them. CDR3: CASSTGISGNTIYF. CDR3 sequence (DNA): TGTGCCAGCAGTACAGGTATCTCTGGAAACACCATATATTTT.

This clone has only a few counts. The V call is TRBV4-3, the J call TRBJ1-2, with unresolved D. CDR1 and CDR2 (germline): LGHNA, YSLEER. The ends were cut back, 0 bases at V and 4 bases at J, with 18 bases in the middle. The CDR3 spans 17 residues. CDR3 residues: CASSQDYTPAQAYGYTF. The CDR3 DNA sequence: TGCGCCAGCAGCCAAGATTATACCCCCGCGCAGGCCTATGGCTACACCTTC.

This rearrangement joins TRBV6-1 to TRBJ1-4, with D possibly TRBD1 on 6 matching bases. V was trimmed by 3 bases and J by 0 bases, leaving 17 bases between them. Germline values: CDR1 MNHNS, CDR2 SASEGT. The CDR3 runs to 18 residues. The CDR3 DNA sequence: TGTGCCAGCAGTGATGGGGGACACCCCTGGGCAACTAATGAAAAACTGTTTTTT. Its translation: CASSDGGHPWATNEKLFF.

The chain has TRBV28 and TRBJ1-4; 7 bases fit TRBD1. The CDR3 covers 12 residues. The V gene end was trimmed by 6 bases and the J gene end by 5 bases; junction bases not matched to a gene: 0. Germline V lookup: CDR1 MDHEN, CDR2 SYDVKM. The CDR3 sequence is CASSRGNEKLFF. CDR3 sequence (DNA): TGTGCCAGCAGCAGGGGGAATGAAAAACTGTTTTTT. Based on the CDR3 plus reference TRBV28 and TRBJ1-4, the full variable domain is DVKVTQSSRYLVKRTGEKVFLECVQDMDHENMFWYRQDPGLGLRLIYFSYDVKMKEKGDIPEGYSVSREKKERFSLILESASTNQTSMYLCASSRGNEKLFFGSGTQLSVL.